This T cell receptor beta chain was profiled in a study of blood T cell repertoires in COVID-19. In this sample, this clone turned up a few times. The CDR3 covers 13 residues. Trimming stripped 6 bases from V and 6 bases from J, with 12 bases between. Germline lookup yields CDR1 SNHLY and CDR2 FYNNEI. The data were produced by immunoSEQ multiplex PCR, yet TCRdb's version contains in-frame clones alone and is incomplete. The sample records some 120,000 clones, roughly 90% being singletons. The material sequenced was peripheral blood. The gene calls are TRBV2 and TRBJ2-1; perhaps TRBD1 as D (6 bases). This TCR derives from a man in his fifties or sixties with active COVID-19. The CDR3 region is CASRKGESNEQFF. Here the CDR3 DNA reads TGTGCCAGCAGGAAGGGGGAGAGCAATGAGCAGTTCTTC.